The present T cell receptor (beta chain) was sequenced within a study of blood T cell repertoires in COVID-19. The CDR3 loop spans 17 amino acids. CDR1 is SGHRS and CDR2 is YFSETQ in the germline V gene. The V end was cut by 3 bases, the J end by 6 bases, with 21 bases between. Generated by immunoSEQ multiplex PCR, the TCRdb table keeps only in-frame clones and is missing some. The sample records hundreds of thousands of clones, approximately 88% being singletons. The sequence was collected from a woman aged 50 to 65 with COVID-19, enrolled during active disease. Source material: peripheral blood. The chain uses TRBV5-1 and TRBJ2-2, with D possibly being TRBD1 (5 bases). The CDR3 here is CASSSFSIVGASGELFF. As DNA, the CDR3 is TGCGCCAGCAGCTCGTTCAGTATCGTTGGGGCCTCCGGGGAGCTGTTTTTT.